This T cell receptor beta chain was sequenced for a study of cytomegalovirus exposure and HLA in healthy donors. Here immunoSEQ multiplex PCR was the method, and the copy in TCRdb shows in-frame clones only, minus some. Of tens of thousands of clones listed, 95% are singletons. This CDR3 has 13 residues. V dropped 5 bases and J dropped 8; count of bases not matched to a gene: 6. CDR1 and CDR2 (germline): SEHNR, FQNEAQ (reference sequence). Specimen: PBMCs. The sequence derives from a woman aged 18-29 years in good health and CMV-seropositive. This chain joins TRBV7-9 and TRBJ2-1; TRBD2 matches at 7 bases. Here the CDR3 reads CASSLGGGDEQFF. The CDR3 nucleotides are TGTGCCAGCAGCCTGGGTGGGGGGGATGAGCAGTTCTTC.